These T cell receptor beta chains were read from a single sample in a study of T-cell memory formation after mild COVID-19. TCRdb redid the calling of the 5' RACE reads with MiXCR, one entry per CDR3 protein. The sample lists 55,000 to 65,000 distinct CDR3 sequences; 8% to 9.5% were seen once. Material for sequencing was PBMCs or a T cell subset sorted from them (not recorded which). The receptors come from a man aged 18 to 30 who had mild COVID-19 (a few samples of this study predate the infection). Cell type and time point are not known. The CDR3 runs from the conserved cysteine through the conserved F or W. Fields, in order: V gene, J gene, D gene, clone size, CDR3 DNA, CDR3 protein. D genes are given only for firm matches. A row's size may be missing; if present it is once, few, many or a size class.

>TRBV7-2|TRBJ1-5|NA|few
TGTGCCAGCAGCTTAGTGCCAGAGAGCAATCAGCCCCAGCATTTT
CASSLVPESNQPQHF
>TRBV5-1|TRBJ1-2|NA|many
TGCGCCAGCAGCTTGGGTTCGGACTACGATGGCTACACCTTC
CASSLGSDYDGYTF
>TRBV5-1|TRBJ2-7|NA|many
TGCGCCAGCAGCCCGCAACAAGGGGGTCCCTACGAGCAGTACTTC
CASSPQQGGPYEQYF
>TRBV29-1|TRBJ2-7|TRBD1|few
TGCAGCGCAATGCGACAGGGGGGTGGGCAGTACTTC
CSAMRQGGGQYF
>TRBV7-2|TRBJ1-5|TRBD1|many
TGTGCCAGCAGCGCAGGGACAGGGGGCCTTCAGCCCCAGCATTTT
CASSAGTGGLQPQHF
>TRBV19|TRBJ2-3|NA|few
TGTGCCAGTACCCCCGAGGGTGCGGATACGCAGTATTTT
CASTPEGADTQYF
>TRBV14|TRBJ1-1|NA|NA
TGTGCCAGCAGCCGCCGATGGGACACTGAAGCTTTCTTT
CASSRRWDTEAFF
>TRBV4-3|TRBJ1-1|NA|NA
TGCGCCAGCAGCCAGGGTTTTAGCACTGAAGCTTTCTTT
CASSQGFSTEAFF
>TRBV7-2|TRBJ2-5|NA|NA
TGTGCCAGCAGCTTAGGAGGTGGGGGCCCGTGGAAGACCCAGTACTTC
CASSLGGGGPWKTQYF
>TRBV4-1|TRBJ1-1|NA|few
TGCGCCAGCAGCCAAGATCCGAACAGCGATATGAACACTGAAGCTTTCTTT
CASSQDPNSDMNTEAFF
>TRBV7-2|TRBJ2-5|TRBD2|NA
TGTGCCAGCAGCTTATGGGGAGGGCGAGAGACCCAGTACTTC
CASSLWGGRETQYF
>TRBV20-1|TRBJ2-5|TRBD2|few
TGCAGTGCTAGAGTCCTGACTAGCGGGGAAGAGACCCAGTACTTC
CSARVLTSGEETQYF
>TRBV5-1|TRBJ2-4|TRBD1|many
TGCGCCAGCAGCTTGGAGGTCGGGACAGTTGACATTCAGTACTTC
CASSLEVGTVDIQYF
>TRBV7-9|TRBJ1-1|NA|NA
TGTGCCAGCAGCCCCTTCGGCACTGAAGCTTTCTTT
CASSPFGTEAFF
>TRBV12-3/TRBV12-4|TRBJ1-2|TRBD1|NA
TGTGCCAGCAGTTTAGTCGGGACAGGGAATGGCTACACCTTC
CASSLVGTGNGYTF
>TRBV2|TRBJ2-7|TRBD1|many
TGTGCCAGCAGTCCACAGGGGAGATCCTACGGGGAGCAGTACTTC
CASSPQGRSYGEQYF
>TRBV5-1|TRBJ1-1|TRBD1|NA
TGCGCCACCACTTCAGGGGGCGCGAGTACTGAAGCTTTCTTT
CATTSGGASTEAFF
>TRBV7-2|TRBJ2-7|NA|few
TGTGCCAGCAGCTTAGTGGCGGGGTCCTACGAGCAGTACTTC
CASSLVAGSYEQYF
>TRBV20-1|TRBJ2-2|NA|many
TGCAGTGCCCCTCTGACGAACACCGGGGAGCTGTTTTTT
CSAPLTNTGELFF
>TRBV7-6|TRBJ1-3|NA|many
TGTGCCAGCAGCGTGGCCAGTTTCTCTGGAAACACCATATATTTT
CASSVASFSGNTIYF
>TRBV4-2|TRBJ2-3|TRBD2|NA
TGTGCCAGCAGCCAGGCTGGACTAGCGGGGGGCCTGGGAGATACGCAGTATTTT
CASSQAGLAGGLGDTQYF
>TRBV4-3|TRBJ2-7|NA|NA
TGCGCCAGCAGCCTCGATTTGGGCTACGAGCAGTACTTC
CASSLDLGYEQYF
>TRBV3-1|TRBJ1-4|NA|NA
TGTGCCAGCAGCCACGACAGGACAATGTTTTTT
CASSHDRTMFF
>TRBV5-6|TRBJ1-2|NA|many
TGTGCCAGCAGCCCGGGGATTTACCGGGACAACTATGGCTACACCTTC
CASSPGIYRDNYGYTF
>TRBV7-2|TRBJ1-1|NA|few
TGTGCCAGCAGCTTAGCCGGCAGCATGAACACTGAAGCTTTCTTT
CASSLAGSMNTEAFF
>TRBV12-3/TRBV12-4|TRBJ2-1|NA|many
TGTGCCAGCAGTCTTAGCGCTGAGCAGTTCTTC
CASSLSAEQFF
>TRBV6-5|TRBJ2-4|NA|NA
TGTGCCAGCAGTCTCGGGGGGGACAGAGCCAAAAACATTCAGTACTTC
CASSLGGDRAKNIQYF
>TRBV29-1|TRBJ1-5|NA|few
TGCAGCGTTGCGGACTTCCATCAGCCCCAGCATTTT
CSVADFHQPQHF
>TRBV7-3|TRBJ2-1|NA|few
TGTGCCAGCAGCCTCCAGACTGGAGTACAGAACAATGAGCAGTTCTTC
CASSLQTGVQNNEQFF
>TRBV6-6|TRBJ2-5|NA|few
TGTGCCAGCAGTACCGGGGACATAGAGACCCAGTACTTC
CASSTGDIETQYF
>TRBV7-2|TRBJ1-3|NA|NA
TGTGCCAGCAGCTTAGGTTGGGGAAACACCATATATTTT
CASSLGWGNTIYF
>TRBV20-1|TRBJ2-3|NA|NA
TGCAGTGCTAGAGGCCCCACAGATACGCAGTATTTT
CSARGPTDTQYF
>TRBV29-1|TRBJ2-3|NA|few
TGCAGCGTTGGTTATGGGGGCACAGATACGCAGTATTTT
CSVGYGGTDTQYF
>TRBV5-1|TRBJ1-2|NA|NA
TGCGCCAGCAGCCCCAGGGTTCTCGACTATGGCTACACCTTC
CASSPRVLDYGYTF
>TRBV7-9|TRBJ2-2|NA|NA
TGTGCCAGCAGCCCCCAGGGAAGGGCGAACACCGGGGAGCTGTTTTTT
CASSPQGRANTGELFF
>TRBV12-3/TRBV12-4|TRBJ1-5|NA|NA
TGTGCCAGCGCGGGGGGATATCAGCCCCAGCATTTT
CASAGGYQPQHF
>TRBV7-2|TRBJ2-3|NA|many
TGTGCCGCAGGCCGGGACAACACAGATACGCAGTATTTT
CAAGRDNTDTQYF
>TRBV7-9|TRBJ2-1|NA|NA
TGTGCCAGCAGACTTACAGGTAAAGGGTCCTACAATGAGCAGTTCTTC
CASRLTGKGSYNEQFF
>TRBV10-2|TRBJ2-3|NA|many
TGCGCCAGCAGTGATGGGGGTACGCAGTATTTT
CASSDGGTQYF
>TRBV7-2|TRBJ1-2|NA|many
TGTGCCAGCAGCTGGGGGGGCGCCTCTGGCTACACCTTC
CASSWGGASGYTF